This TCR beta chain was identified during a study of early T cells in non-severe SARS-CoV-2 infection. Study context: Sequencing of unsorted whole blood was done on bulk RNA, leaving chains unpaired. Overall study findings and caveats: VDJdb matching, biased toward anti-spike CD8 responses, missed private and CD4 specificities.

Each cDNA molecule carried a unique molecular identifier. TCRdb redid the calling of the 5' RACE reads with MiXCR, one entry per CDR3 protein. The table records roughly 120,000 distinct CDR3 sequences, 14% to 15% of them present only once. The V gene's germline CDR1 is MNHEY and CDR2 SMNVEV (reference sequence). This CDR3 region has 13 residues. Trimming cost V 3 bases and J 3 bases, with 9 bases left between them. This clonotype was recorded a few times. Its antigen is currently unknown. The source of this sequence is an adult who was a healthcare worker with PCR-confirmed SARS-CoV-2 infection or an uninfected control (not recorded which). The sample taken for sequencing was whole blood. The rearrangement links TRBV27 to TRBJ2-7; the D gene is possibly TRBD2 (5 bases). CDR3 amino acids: CASSFLADYEQYF. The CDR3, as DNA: TGTGCCAGCAGTTTCCTAGCAGACTACGAGCAGTACTTC.